These 11 T cell receptor beta chains share one sample of origin, sequenced in a study of T-cell memory formation after mild COVID-19. TCRdb re-called the 5' RACE reads with MiXCR, one entry per CDR3 protein. This sample has about 250,000 distinct CDR3 sequences, with roughly 18% found just once. The sequenced material came from PBMCs or a T cell subset sorted from them (not recorded which). These receptors were collected from a young man who had mild COVID-19 (a few samples of this study predate the infection). Cell type and time point are not known.

This clonotype has a handful of counts. The rearrangement links TRBV6-6 to TRBJ2-4; TRBD2 matches 8 bases. V gave up 0 bases and J gave up 1 base; unmatched junction bases: 11. The CDR3 sequence is 19 residues long. CDR1 MNHNY and CDR2 SVGAGI come from the germline V gene (reference sequence). The CDR3 region is CASSYSSGGASQAKNIQYF. The CDR3 DNA reads TGTGCCAGCAGTTACTCGTCCGGGGGGGCCTCTCAGGCCAAAAACATTCAGTACTTC.

V gene TRBV6-2 or TRBV6-3 combines with J gene TRBJ1-4; D call uncertain. This CDR3 has 20 residues. Trimming shortened V by 3 bases and J by 0 bases, and 23 bases separated the two germline ends. Germline CDR1 and CDR2: MNHEY and SVGEGT. In DNA form, the CDR3 reads TGTGCCAGCAGTTATCATAGAGCAGGTCGGGGAACCGCAACTAATGAAAAACTGTTTTTT. This translates into CASSYHRAGRGTATNEKLFF.

This sequence joins TRBV20-1 and TRBJ2-3; the match to TRBD2 covers 8 bases. This CDR3 comprises 14 residues. CDR1 DFQATT and CDR2 SNEGSKA come from the germline V gene (reference sequence). V was pared by 1 base and J by 5 bases, with 5 bases of the junction left unmatched. This CDR3 is CSARVSGGKDTQYF. CDR3 bases: TGCAGTGCTAGAGTGAGCGGGGGTAAAGATACGCAGTATTTT.

The CDR3 protein is CASSLLAGAQETQYF. The CDR3 nucleotides read TGCGCCAGCAGCTTGCTCGCGGGGGCCCAAGAGACCCAGTACTTC. The J gene is TRBJ2-5, the V gene TRBV5-1; possible D gene TRBD2, 7 bases. Germline CDR1 reads SGHRS; CDR2 reads YFSETQ. The CDR3 has 15 amino acids. The V end lost 1 base, the J end lost 1 base, and 11 bases lay between the germline ends. Supplemented by reference TRBV5-1 and TRBJ2-5, the full variable domain reads KAGVTQTPRYLIKTRGQQVTLSCSPISGHRSVSWYQQTPGQGLQFLFEYFSETQRNKGNFPGRFSGRQFSNSRSEMNVSTLELGDSALYLCASSLLAGAQETQYFGPGTRLLVL.

The chain links TRBV7-9 to TRBJ1-1; no clear D gene. V lost 1 base to trimming and J lost 4 bases, with 4 bases between them. In germline, CDR1 is SEHNR, CDR2 FQNEAQ (reference sequence). CDR3 size: 12 residues. In DNA form, the CDR3 reads TGTGCCAGCAGCTTAGAGCCCACTGAAGCTTTCTTT. Its translation is CASSLEPTEAFF.

The gene calls are TRBV6-4 and TRBJ2-5; the match to TRBD1 covers 7 bases. Germline CDR1 MRHNA, CDR2 SNTAGT. This CDR3 contains 14 residues. Trimming took 7 bases from V and 1 from J; bases not matched to a gene: 6. CDR3 residues: CASTRGTAQETQYF. In nucleotides, the CDR3 is TGTGCCAGCACCCGAGGGACAGCCCAAGAGACCCAGTACTTC.

The V and J genes are TRBV6-5 and TRBJ2-1; tentative D call: TRBD2 (5 bases). The germline V gene encodes CDR1 MNHEY and CDR2 SVGAGI. V lost 5 bases to trimming and J lost 0 bases, with 11 bases between them. The CDR3 extends over 15 amino acids. The DNA of the CDR3 is TGTGCCAGCAGTATAGCGCGTTACTCCTACAATGAGCAGTTCTTC. Translated, it gives CASSIARYSYNEQFF.

This rearrangement joins TRBV10-3 to TRBJ1-3; D is uncertain. The CDR3 totals 16 residues. The ends were cut back, 0 bases at V and 0 bases at J, with 9 bases in the middle. Per the germline V gene, CDR1 is ENHRY and CDR2 is SYGVKD. The CDR3 nucleotides read TGTGCCATCAGTGAGTCGGTTGCATTCTCTGGAAACACCATATATTTT. Amino acids: CAISESVAFSGNTIYF.

This clonotype was counted only a few times. This chain joins TRBV12-3 or TRBV12-4 and TRBJ2-7; unclear D gene. The CDR3 is 13 amino acids. The V gene lost 6 bases and the J gene lost 0 bases, with 9 bases spanning the gap. CDR3 sequence: CASSLRVSYEQYF. The CDR3 bases are TGTGCCAGCAGCCTTCGGGTCTCCTACGAGCAGTACTTC.

This clonotype occurred a few times. The V gene is TRBV4-2, the J gene TRBJ2-2; possibly TRBD1 or TRBD2 for D (5 bases each). The CDR3 runs 15 residues. CDR1 is LGHNA, CDR2 YNFKEQ, per germline. V dropped 4 bases and J dropped 0 bases, with 9 bases sitting between them. CDR3 region: CASSRGTPNTGELFF. The CDR3 nucleotides are TGTGCCAGCAGCCGTGGGACCCCGAACACCGGGGAGCTGTTTTTT.

This chain connects TRBV20-1 to TRBJ1-5; D is unresolved. V lost 2 bases and J lost 3, with 11 bases in between. The germline V gene encodes CDR1 DFQATT and CDR2 SNEGSKA (reference sequence). The CDR3 is 14 amino acids. The CDR3 region has the DNA TGCAGTGCTAGAAATGGGCTAAACAATCAGCCCCAGCATTTT. This translates into CSARNGLNNQPQHF.